Below are 26 T cell receptor beta chains sequenced from a single sample in a study of long-term antiretroviral therapy in people with HIV. Survey level was the resolution at which the v3.0 immunoSEQ assay ran. The repertoire was sequenced with immunoSEQ multiplex PCR; TCRdb's copy has only in-frame clones and lacks some. The repertoire consists of about 29,000 clones, with over 85% occurring once and the leading ten covering approximately 10%. Sequenced here: unsorted PBMCs, sampled 6.2 years after starting antiretroviral therapy. The receptors were gathered from a man aged 40-49 years with HIV.

CDR3 region: CASSLNRGSITDTQYF. As DNA, the CDR3 is TGCGCCAGCAGCTTGAATAGGGGTTCTATAACAGATACGCAGTATTTT. This sequence joins TRBV5-1 and TRBJ2-3, with D possibly being TRBD1 (5 bases). The CDR3 loop spans 16 amino acids. The germline V gene has CDR1 SGHRS and CDR2 YFSETQ. Trimming took off 1 base at V and 3 bases at J, with 15 bases between the two ends.

V usage is TRBV6-1 and J usage is TRBJ2-7; D is ambiguous. The CDR3 is 11 residues long. Per germline, CDR1 MNHNS and CDR2 SASEGT. The germline V and J ends were trimmed by 8 bases and 2 bases, with 7 bases remaining between them. The CDR3: CASWSPYEQYF. The CDR3 DNA is TGTGCCAGCTGGTCCCCCTACGAGCAGTACTTC.

CDR3 in DNA: TGTGCCAGCAGCTTAAGGGGAGGTAGCACTGAAGCTTTCTTT. The encoded protein is CASSLRGGSTEAFF. The chain uses TRBV11-1 and TRBJ1-1, with D possibly being TRBD1 (5 bases). Germline CDR1 is SGHAT and CDR2 is FQDESV (reference sequence). V gave up 2 bases and J gave up 4 bases, with 11 bases separating them. The CDR3 sequence is 14 residues long.

The chain is built from TRBV5-1 and TRBJ2-4, with 10 bases aligning to TRBD2. J lost 4 bases, V lost 1 base, and 2 bases had no gene match. The CDR3 spans 15 residues. The germline gives CDR1 SGHRS, CDR2 YFSETQ. CDR3 residues: CASSLLSGGKNIQYF. DNA of the CDR3: TGCGCCAGCAGCTTGCTTAGCGGGGGGAAAAACATTCAGTACTTC.

The rearrangement links TRBV30 to TRBJ1-3, with TRBD1 matching 7 bases. The trim removed 1 base at V and 0 bases at J, leaving 15 bases unmatched. This CDR3 has 19 residues. Germline lookup yields CDR1 GTSNPN and CDR2 SVGIG (reference sequence). CDR3 sequence: CAWSGPDRTGVLSGNTIYF. The CDR3 DNA is TGTGCCTGGAGTGGGCCCGATCGGACAGGCGTCCTCTCTGGAAACACCATATATTTT.

The chain has TRBV11-3 and TRBJ2-3, with a tentative D call TRBD2 (5 bases). This CDR3 spans 13 amino acids. Between the trimmed V and J ends, which lost 4 bases and 4 bases, there was a span of 9 bases. From germline, CDR1 is SGHNT and CDR2 YENEEA. CDR3 in DNA: TGTGCCAGCAGCTCGGACTCTCCAGATACGCAGTATTTT. Amino acid sequence: CASSSDSPDTQYF.

CDR3 sequence: CASSFELPSPGPGNTIYF. DNA for the CDR3: TGTGCCAGCAGCTTTGAACTCCCCTCCCCTGGGCCTGGAAACACCATATATTTT. This chain connects TRBV5-5 to TRBJ1-3; D unclear. Germline V gene data show CDR1 as SGHKS and CDR2 as YYEKEE (reference sequence). This CDR3 is 18 amino acids long. The V end lost 2 bases, the J end lost 2 bases, and 20 bases lay between the germline ends.

The gene calls are TRBV6-5 and TRBJ1-1; D gene ambiguous. V was pared by 6 bases and J by 2 bases, with 13 bases between. The CDR3 loop spans 14 amino acids. Germline V CDR1 and CDR2: MNHEY, SVGAGI. The CDR3 DNA follows: TGTGCCAGCAGGCTACAGTCTTTTAACACTGAAGCTTTCTTT. It is translated as CASRLQSFNTEAFF.

This chain connects TRBV7-9 to TRBJ2-1, with D perhaps matching TRBD2 (7 bases). V gave up 5 bases and J gave up 5 bases, with 22 bases separating them. This CDR3 has 17 amino acids. Germline CDR1 reads SEHNR; CDR2 reads FQNEAQ (reference sequence). The CDR3 loop is CASSPPSGGRLNNEQFF. The CDR3 DNA sequence: TGTGCCAGCAGCCCCCCCTCCGGGGGGCGCTTGAACAATGAGCAGTTCTTC. The whole variable domain, remainder taken from reference TRBV7-9 and TRBJ2-1, is DTGVSQNPRHKITKRGQNVTFRCDPISEHNRLYWYRQTLGQGPEFLTYFQNEAQLEKSRLLSDRFSAERPKGSFSTLEIQRTEQGDSAMYLCASSPPSGGRLNNEQFFGPGTRLTVL.

This chain links TRBV5-4 with TRBJ2-1; 9 nucleotides line up with TRBD2. This CDR3 spans 19 amino acids. Trimming removed 4 bases from V and 7 bases from J; junction bases left unmatched: 21. The germline CDR1 and CDR2 sequences are SGHNT and YYREEE (reference sequence). The CDR3 region has the DNA TGTGCCAGCAGCGGGGGGGGACTAGCCAGCCCTGTATCACTGAATGAGCAGTTCTTC. Translating it yields CASSGGGLASPVSLNEQFF.

This clone was observed once. The chain links TRBV19 to TRBJ2-1, with 11 nucleotides matching TRBD2. The V and J ends lost 11 bases and 4 bases, in that order; junction bases with no gene match: 7. Germline loops: CDR1 LNHDA, CDR2 SQIVND (reference sequence). The CDR3 is made up of 14 amino acids. The CDR3 is CAASLAGGYNEQFF. The DNA of the CDR3 is TGTGCCGCCTCCTTAGCGGGAGGGTACAATGAGCAGTTCTTC.

Sample share makes this clone medium-sized (0.01 to 0.1%). The chain couples TRBV2 to TRBJ1-5; D call uncertain. There are 14 residues in the CDR3. CDR1 and CDR2 from the germline V gene are SNHLY and FYNNEI. V shed 2 bases and J shed 3 bases, with 8 bases lying between them. The CDR3 coding sequence is TGTGCCAGCAGTGAAACGGGTACCAATCAGCCCCAGCATTTT. It encodes CASSETGTNQPQHF.

The rearrangement links TRBV19 to TRBJ2-1, with 10 bases that match TRBD1. This CDR3 comprises 18 residues. V shed 4 bases and J 3 bases; nucleotides not matched to a gene: 12. Germline CDR1 and CDR2: LNHDA and SQIVND (reference sequence). CDR3 sequence: CASSTQDRGYSDYNEQFF. As DNA, the CDR3 is TGTGCCAGTAGTACCCAGGACAGGGGGTATTCAGACTACAATGAGCAGTTCTTC.

The chain joins TRBV5-1 to TRBJ2-7; D unclear. This CDR3 has 14 amino acids. Trimming took off 0 bases at V and 1 base at J, with 8 bases between the two ends. Germline CDR1 reads SGHRS; CDR2 reads YFSETQ. The DNA of the CDR3 is TGCGCCAGCAGCTTGGGGCTTAATTCCTACGAGCAGTACTTC. As protein: CASSLGLNSYEQYF.

The gene calls are TRBV5-1 and TRBJ2-7, with D perhaps matching TRBD1 (6 bases). CDR3 length: 13 amino acids. The ends were cut back, 2 bases at V and 7 bases at J, with 13 bases in the middle. Germline V gives CDR1 SGHRS, CDR2 YFSETQ. This chain's CDR3 is CASSFDRLWEQYF. CDR3 in DNA: TGCGCCAGCAGCTTCGACAGGCTCTGGGAGCAGTACTTC. Based on the CDR3 plus reference TRBV5-1 and TRBJ2-7, the full variable domain is KAGVTQTPRYLIKTRGQQVTLSCSPISGHRSVSWYQQTPGQGLQFLFEYFSETQRNKGNFPGRFSGRQFSNSRSEMNVSTLELGDSALYLCASSFDRLWEQYFGPGTRLTVT.

The chain recombines TRBV7-2 with TRBJ2-7; the D is unclear. Germline V gene data show CDR1 as SGHTA and CDR2 as FQGNSA. Trimming stripped 1 base from V and 3 bases from J, with 7 bases between. This CDR3 is 13 amino acids long. CDR3 protein: CASSLGPLYEQYF. The CDR3 DNA reads TGTGCCAGCAGCTTAGGACCCCTCTACGAGCAGTACTTC.

V is TRBV6-5 and J is TRBJ1-6; no definite D call. Germline CDR1 is MNHEY and CDR2 is SVGAGI. V was pared by 0 bases and J by 10 bases, with 13 bases between. The CDR3 covers 15 residues. The CDR3 loop is CASSYSGESRSPLHF. The CDR3 DNA is TGTGCCAGCAGTTACTCCGGGGAATCAAGGTCACCCCTCCACTTT.

The V and J genes are TRBV5-8 and TRBJ2-5; D is possibly TRBD1 (7 bases). Germline V gene data show CDR1 as SGHTS and CDR2 as YDEGEE. V was trimmed by 2 bases and J by 6 bases, leaving 11 bases between them. This CDR3 is built from 13 residues. DNA of the CDR3: TGTGCCAGCAGCTTCCAGGGGGGCCAGACCCAGTACTTC. It specifies CASSFQGGQTQYF.

V is TRBV4-3 and J is TRBJ2-2, with a tentative D call TRBD2 (5 bases). V was trimmed by 0 bases and J by 6 bases, leaving 14 bases between them. The CDR3 sequence is 16 residues long. The V gene's germline CDR1 is LGHNA and CDR2 YSLEER. The CDR3 region is CASSQEVLGGAGELFF. CDR3 coding DNA: TGCGCCAGCAGCCAAGAAGTACTAGGAGGCGCCGGGGAGCTGTTTTTT.

The chain carries TRBV10-3 and TRBJ1-3; 7 bases map to TRBD1. This CDR3 has 13 amino acids. Germline V gene sequence: CDR1 ENHRY, CDR2 SYGVKD. The J segment lost 4 bases and the V segment lost 11 bases, leaving 8 bases of the junction unmatched. CDR3 DNA: TGTGCCTCCGAACTGGACAGGGGAAACACCATATATTTT. The encoded protein is CASELDRGNTIYF.

The V call is TRBV5-4, the J call TRBJ1-6, with 7 positions matching TRBD1. Germline assignment: CDR1 SGHNT and CDR2 YYREEE (reference sequence). The CDR3 loop spans 15 amino acids. The J segment lost 4 bases and the V segment lost 4 bases, leaving 5 bases of the junction unmatched. The CDR3 region is CASSLPGQYNSPLHF. The CDR3 DNA reads as TGTGCCAGCAGCCTACCGGGACAGTATAATTCACCCCTCCACTTT.

J is TRBJ1-4 and V is TRBV27, with a weak D call TRBD1 (5 bases). The CDR3 is made up of 14 amino acids. V was cut by 6 bases and J by 7 bases, with 15 bases left in between. The V gene's germline CDR1 is MNHEY and CDR2 SMNVEV (reference sequence). CDR3 sequence: CASRSHQGIEKLFF. The CDR3 DNA is TGTGCCAGCAGGTCTCATCAGGGCATTGAAAAACTGTTTTTT. The whole variable domain, filled in from reference TRBV27 and TRBJ1-4, reads EAQVTQNPRYLITVTGKKLTVTCSQNMNHEYMSWYRQDPGLGLRQIYYSMNVEVTDKGDVPEGYKVSRKEKRNFPLILESPSPNQTSLYFCASRSHQGIEKLFFGSGTQLSVL.

This clone appeared a single time. The rearrangement uses TRBV6-1 and TRBJ2-5; D is possibly TRBD1 (6 bases). Germline CDR1 MNHNS, CDR2 SASEGT. The CDR3 totals 13 residues. With 5 bases removed from V and 5 bases from J, the gap between germline ends came to 12 bases. The CDR3 loop reads CASSRQALETQYF. CDR3 in DNA: TGTGCCAGCAGTCGACAGGCTCTGGAGACCCAGTACTTC.

The chain has TRBV6-5 and TRBJ2-7; the D gene is possibly TRBD1 (7 bases). The CDR3 has 14 residues. With 6 bases removed from V and 3 bases from J, the gap between germline ends came to 15 bases. Germline CDR1 reads MNHEY; CDR2 reads SVGAGI. The CDR3 region has the DNA TGTGCCAGCAGGTGGGGGGACAGCAACTACGAGCAGTACTTC. This sequence encodes CASRWGDSNYEQYF.

The CDR3 loop is CASSRLAGHEQYF. DNA of the CDR3: TGTGCCAGCAGCCGACTAGCTGGACACGAGCAGTACTTC. The rearrangement uses TRBV2 and TRBJ2-7; 7 bases are shared with TRBD2. The V gene's germline CDR1 is SNHLY and CDR2 FYNNEI. The trim removed 6 bases at V and 5 bases at J, leaving 7 bases unmatched. The CDR3 is 13 residues long. Full variable domain (rest looked up from reference TRBV2 and TRBJ2-7): EPEVTQTPSHQVTQMGQEVILRCVPISNHLYFYWYRQILGQKVEFLVSFYNNEISEKSEIFDDQFSVERPDGSNFTLKIRSTKLEDSAMYFCASSRLAGHEQYFGPGTRLTVT.

The V call is TRBV9, the J call TRBJ1-1, with D tentatively TRBD1 (6 bases). The ends were cut back, 4 bases at V and 5 bases at J, with 12 bases in the middle. From germline, CDR1 is SGDLS and CDR2 YYNGEE. The CDR3 is made up of 13 amino acids. CDR3 nucleotides: TGTGCCAGCAGCTCGGACAGTTGGACTGAAGCTTTCTTT. Amino acids: CASSSDSWTEAFF.